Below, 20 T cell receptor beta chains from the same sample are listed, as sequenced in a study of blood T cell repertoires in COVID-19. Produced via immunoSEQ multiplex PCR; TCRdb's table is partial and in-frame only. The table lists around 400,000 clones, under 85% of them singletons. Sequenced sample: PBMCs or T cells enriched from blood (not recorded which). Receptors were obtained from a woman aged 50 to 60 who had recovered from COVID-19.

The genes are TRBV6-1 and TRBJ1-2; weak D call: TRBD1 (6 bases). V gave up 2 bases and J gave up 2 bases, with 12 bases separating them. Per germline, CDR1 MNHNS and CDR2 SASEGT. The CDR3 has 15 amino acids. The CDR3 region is CASSESRGDNYGYTF. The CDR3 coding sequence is TGTGCCAGCAGTGAATCCAGGGGCGACAACTATGGCTACACCTTC.

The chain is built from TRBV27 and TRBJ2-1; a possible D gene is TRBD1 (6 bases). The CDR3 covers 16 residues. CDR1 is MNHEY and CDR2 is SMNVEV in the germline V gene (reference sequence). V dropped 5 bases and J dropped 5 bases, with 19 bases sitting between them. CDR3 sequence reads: CASSPIFPGHNNEQFF. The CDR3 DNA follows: TGTGCCAGCAGTCCCATCTTCCCGGGACACAACAATGAGCAGTTCTTC.

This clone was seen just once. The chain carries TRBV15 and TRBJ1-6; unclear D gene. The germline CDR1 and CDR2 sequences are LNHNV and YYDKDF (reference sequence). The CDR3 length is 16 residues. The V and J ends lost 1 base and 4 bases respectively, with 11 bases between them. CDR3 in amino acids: CATSRGAPGYNSPLHF. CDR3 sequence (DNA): TGTGCCACCAGCAGAGGGGCCCCAGGATATAATTCACCCCTCCACTTT.

The chain's CDR3 is CASSEGRGSPLHF. CDR3 sequence (DNA): TGTGCCAGCAGTGAAGGCAGGGGATCACCCCTCCACTTT. The chain employs TRBV6-1 and TRBJ1-6; tentatively, D is TRBD1 (6 bases). This CDR3 contains 13 residues. V was cut by 1 base and J by 10 bases, with 8 bases left in between. Germline assignment: CDR1 MNHNS and CDR2 SASEGT.

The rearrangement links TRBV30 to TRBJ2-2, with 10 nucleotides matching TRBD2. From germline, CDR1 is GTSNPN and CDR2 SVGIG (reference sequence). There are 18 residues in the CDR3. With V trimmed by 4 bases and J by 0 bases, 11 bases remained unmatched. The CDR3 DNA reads TGTGCCTGGACGGGGAGACTAGCGGGTTACGCGAACACCGGGGAGCTGTTTTTT. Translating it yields CAWTGRLAGYANTGELFF.

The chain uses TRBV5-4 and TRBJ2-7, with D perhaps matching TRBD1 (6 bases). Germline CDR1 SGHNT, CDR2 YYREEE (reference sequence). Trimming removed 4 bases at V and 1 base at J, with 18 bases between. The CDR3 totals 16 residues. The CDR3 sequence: CASSPETGTSSYEQYF. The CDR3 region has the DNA TGTGCCAGCAGCCCTGAGACCGGGACATCTTCCTACGAGCAGTACTTC.

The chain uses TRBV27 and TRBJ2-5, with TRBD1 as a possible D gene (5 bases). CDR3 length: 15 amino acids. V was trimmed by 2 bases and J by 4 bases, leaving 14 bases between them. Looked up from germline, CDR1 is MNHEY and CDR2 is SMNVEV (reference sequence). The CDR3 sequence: CASSLGAGFRETQYF. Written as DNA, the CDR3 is TGTGCCAGCAGTTTAGGGGCAGGGTTTCGAGAGACCCAGTACTTC.

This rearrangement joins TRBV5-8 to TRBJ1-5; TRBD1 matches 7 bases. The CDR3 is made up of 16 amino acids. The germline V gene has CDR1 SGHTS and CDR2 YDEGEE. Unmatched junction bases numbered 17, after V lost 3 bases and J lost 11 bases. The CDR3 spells CASSSETGVRRMAQHF. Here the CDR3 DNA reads TGTGCCAGCAGCTCGGAAACAGGGGTCAGGAGGATGGCCCAGCATTTT.

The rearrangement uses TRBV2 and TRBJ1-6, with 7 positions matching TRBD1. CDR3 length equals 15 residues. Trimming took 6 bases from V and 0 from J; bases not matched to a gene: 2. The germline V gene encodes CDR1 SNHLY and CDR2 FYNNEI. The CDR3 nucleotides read TGTGCCAGCAGGGACAGGAGCTCCTATAATTCACCCCTCCACTTT. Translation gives CASRDRSSYNSPLHF.

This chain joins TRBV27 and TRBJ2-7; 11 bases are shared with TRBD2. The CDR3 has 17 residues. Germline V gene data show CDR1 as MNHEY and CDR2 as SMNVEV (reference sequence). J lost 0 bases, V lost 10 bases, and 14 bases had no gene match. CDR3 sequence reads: CATSSGRIEVPSYEQYF. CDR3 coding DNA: TGTGCCACCTCTAGCGGGAGGATTGAGGTCCCCTCCTACGAGCAGTACTTC.

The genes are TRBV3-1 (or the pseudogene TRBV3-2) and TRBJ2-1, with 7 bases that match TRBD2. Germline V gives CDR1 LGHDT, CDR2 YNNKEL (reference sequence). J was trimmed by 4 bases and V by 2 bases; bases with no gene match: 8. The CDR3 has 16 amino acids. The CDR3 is CASSQWSGVSYNEQFF. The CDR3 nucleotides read TGTGCCAGCAGCCAATGGAGCGGGGTTTCGTACAATGAGCAGTTCTTC.

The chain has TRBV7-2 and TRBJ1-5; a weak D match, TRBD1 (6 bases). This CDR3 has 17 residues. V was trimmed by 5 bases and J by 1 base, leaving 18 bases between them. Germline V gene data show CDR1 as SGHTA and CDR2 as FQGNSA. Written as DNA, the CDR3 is TGTGCCAGCAGCCCAAGGGGGGGGGCGCCGAGCAATCAGCCCCAGCATTTT. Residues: CASSPRGGAPSNQPQHF.

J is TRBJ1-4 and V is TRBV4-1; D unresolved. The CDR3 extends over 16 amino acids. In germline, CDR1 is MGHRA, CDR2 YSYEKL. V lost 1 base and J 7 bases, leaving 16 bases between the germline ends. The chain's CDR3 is CASSQVRNLLGEKLFF. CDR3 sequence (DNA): TGCGCCAGCAGCCAAGTCCGAAACCTTCTAGGTGAAAAACTGTTTTTT.

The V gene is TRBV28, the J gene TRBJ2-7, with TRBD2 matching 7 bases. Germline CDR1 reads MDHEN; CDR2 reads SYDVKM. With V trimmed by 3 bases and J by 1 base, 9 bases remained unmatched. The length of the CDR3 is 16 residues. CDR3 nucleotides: TGTGCCAGCAGTTTCGATCCAGCGGGGTTATCCTACGAGCAGTACTTC. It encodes CASSFDPAGLSYEQYF.

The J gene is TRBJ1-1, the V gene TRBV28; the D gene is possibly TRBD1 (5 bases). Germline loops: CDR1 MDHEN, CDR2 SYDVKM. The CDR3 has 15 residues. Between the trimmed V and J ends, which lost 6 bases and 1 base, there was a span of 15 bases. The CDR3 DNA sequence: TGTGCCAGCAGACCCGAACGGGGGACGAACACTGAAGCTTTCTTT. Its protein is CASRPERGTNTEAFF.

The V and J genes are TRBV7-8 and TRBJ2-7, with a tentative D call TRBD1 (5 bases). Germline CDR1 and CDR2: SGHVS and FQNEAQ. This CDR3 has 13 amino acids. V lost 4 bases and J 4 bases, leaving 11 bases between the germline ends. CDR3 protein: CASSSKRQYEQYF. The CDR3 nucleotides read TGTGCCAGCAGCTCAAAGCGACAGTACGAGCAGTACTTC.

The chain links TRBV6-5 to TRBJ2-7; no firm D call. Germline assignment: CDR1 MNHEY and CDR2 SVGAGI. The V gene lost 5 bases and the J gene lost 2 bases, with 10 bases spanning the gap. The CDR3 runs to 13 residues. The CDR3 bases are TGTGCCAGCAGTAGCGCGACCACCTACGAGCAGTACTTC. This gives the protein CASSSATTYEQYF.

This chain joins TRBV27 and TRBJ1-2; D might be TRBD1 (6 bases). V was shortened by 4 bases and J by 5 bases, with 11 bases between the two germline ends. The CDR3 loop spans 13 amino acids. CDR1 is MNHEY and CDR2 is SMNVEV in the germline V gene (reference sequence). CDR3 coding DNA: TGTGCCAGCAGTTCTAACCAGGGGTATGGCTACACCTTC. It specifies CASSSNQGYGYTF.

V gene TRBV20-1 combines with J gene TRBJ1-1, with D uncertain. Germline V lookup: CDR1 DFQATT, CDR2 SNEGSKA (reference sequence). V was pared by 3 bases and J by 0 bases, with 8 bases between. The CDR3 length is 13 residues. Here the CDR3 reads CSASGVLNTEAFF. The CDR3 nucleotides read TGCAGTGCTAGTGGCGTGCTGAACACTGAAGCTTTCTTT.

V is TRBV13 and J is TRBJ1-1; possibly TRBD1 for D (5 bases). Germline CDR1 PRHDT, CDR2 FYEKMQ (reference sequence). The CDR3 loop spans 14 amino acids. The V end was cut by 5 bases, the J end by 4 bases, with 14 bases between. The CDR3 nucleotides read TGTGCCAGCAGCAAGGGGCAGGGTTTCACTGAAGCTTTCTTT. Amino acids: CASSKGQGFTEAFF.